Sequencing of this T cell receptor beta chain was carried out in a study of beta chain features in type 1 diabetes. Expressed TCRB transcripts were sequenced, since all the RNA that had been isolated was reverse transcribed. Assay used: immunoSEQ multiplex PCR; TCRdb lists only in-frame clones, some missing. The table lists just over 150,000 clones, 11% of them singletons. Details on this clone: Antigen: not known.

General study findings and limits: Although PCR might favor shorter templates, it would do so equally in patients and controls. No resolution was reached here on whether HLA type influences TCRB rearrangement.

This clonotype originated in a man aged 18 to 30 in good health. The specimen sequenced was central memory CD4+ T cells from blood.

CDR3 loop: CASSLSGGLETQYF. The CDR3 nucleotides read TGTGCCAGCAGCTTATCCGGGGGCTTAGAGACCCAGTACTTC. V is TRBV14 and J is TRBJ2-5, with D perhaps matching TRBD1 or TRBD2 (6 bases each). Germline-derived CDR1 and CDR2 are SGHDN and FVKESK. The V and J ends lost 5 bases and 4 bases respectively, with 14 bases between them. The CDR3 sequence is 14 residues long. Full variable domain (outside the CDR3, taken from reference TRBV14 and TRBJ2-5): EAGVTQFPSHSVIEKGQTVTLRCDPISGHDNLYWYRRVMGKEIKFLLHFVKESKQDESGMPNNRFLAERTGGTYSTLKVQPAELEDSGVYFCASSLSGGLETQYFGPGTRLLVL.